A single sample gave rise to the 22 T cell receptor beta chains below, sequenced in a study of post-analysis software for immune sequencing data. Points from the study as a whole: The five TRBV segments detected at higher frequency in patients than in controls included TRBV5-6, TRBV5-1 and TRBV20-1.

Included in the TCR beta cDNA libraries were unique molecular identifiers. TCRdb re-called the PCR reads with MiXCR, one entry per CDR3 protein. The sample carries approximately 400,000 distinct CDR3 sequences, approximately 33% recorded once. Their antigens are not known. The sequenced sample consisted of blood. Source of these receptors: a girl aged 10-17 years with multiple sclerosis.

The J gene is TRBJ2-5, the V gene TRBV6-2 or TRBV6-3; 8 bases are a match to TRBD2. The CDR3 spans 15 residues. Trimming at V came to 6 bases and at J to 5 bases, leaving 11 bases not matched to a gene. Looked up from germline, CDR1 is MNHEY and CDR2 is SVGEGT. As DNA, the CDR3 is TGTGCCAGCAGGACCGGGACTAGAGATATGGAGACCCAGTACTTC. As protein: CASRTGTRDMETQYF.

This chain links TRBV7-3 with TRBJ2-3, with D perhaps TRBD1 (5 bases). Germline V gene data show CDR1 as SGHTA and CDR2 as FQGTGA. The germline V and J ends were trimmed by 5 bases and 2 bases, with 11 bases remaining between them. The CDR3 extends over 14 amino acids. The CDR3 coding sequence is TGTGCCAGCAGCAAGGGGCTTTCCACAGATACGCAGTATTTT. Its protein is CASSKGLSTDTQYF.

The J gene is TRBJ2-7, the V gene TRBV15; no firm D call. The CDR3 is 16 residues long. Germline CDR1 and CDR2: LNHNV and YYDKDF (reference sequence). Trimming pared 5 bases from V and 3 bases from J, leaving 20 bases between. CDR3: CATSSTGPLPLYEQYF. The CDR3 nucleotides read TGTGCCACCAGCTCTACCGGGCCCCTTCCCCTCTACGAGCAGTACTTC.

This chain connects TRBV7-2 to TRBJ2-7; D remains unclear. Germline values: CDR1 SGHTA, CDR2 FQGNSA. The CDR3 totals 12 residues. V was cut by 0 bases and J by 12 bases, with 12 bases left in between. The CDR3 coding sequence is TGTGCCAGCAGCTTAGCTTTGTCACCGTGGTACTTC. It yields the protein CASSLALSPWYF.

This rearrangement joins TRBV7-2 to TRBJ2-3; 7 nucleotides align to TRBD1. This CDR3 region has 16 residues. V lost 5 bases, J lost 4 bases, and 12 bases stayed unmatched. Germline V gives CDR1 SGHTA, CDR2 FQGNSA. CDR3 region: CASSLGDRRSADTQYF. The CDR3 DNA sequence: TGTGCCAGCAGCCTAGGGGACAGAAGAAGCGCAGATACGCAGTATTTT. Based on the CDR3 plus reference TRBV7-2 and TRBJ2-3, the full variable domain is GAGVSQSPSNKVTEKGKDVELRCDPISGHTALYWYRQSLGQGLEFLIYFQGNSAPDKSGLPSDRFSAERTGGSVSTLTIQRTQQEDSAVYLCASSLGDRRSADTQYFGPGTRLTVL.

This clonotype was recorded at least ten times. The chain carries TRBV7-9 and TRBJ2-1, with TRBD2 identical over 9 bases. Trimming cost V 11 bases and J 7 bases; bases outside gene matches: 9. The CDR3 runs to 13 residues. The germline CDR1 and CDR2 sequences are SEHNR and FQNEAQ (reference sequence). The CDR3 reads CAGAGGPQNEQFF. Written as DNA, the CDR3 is TGTGCCGGGGCGGGGGGGCCCCAAAATGAGCAGTTCTTC.

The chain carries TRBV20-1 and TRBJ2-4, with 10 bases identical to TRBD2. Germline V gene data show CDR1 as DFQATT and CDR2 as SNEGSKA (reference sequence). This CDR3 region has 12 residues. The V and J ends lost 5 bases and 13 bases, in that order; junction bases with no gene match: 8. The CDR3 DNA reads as TGCAGTGCTCAAGCGGGGGGGCGGCAGCAGTACTTC. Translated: CSAQAGGRQQYF.

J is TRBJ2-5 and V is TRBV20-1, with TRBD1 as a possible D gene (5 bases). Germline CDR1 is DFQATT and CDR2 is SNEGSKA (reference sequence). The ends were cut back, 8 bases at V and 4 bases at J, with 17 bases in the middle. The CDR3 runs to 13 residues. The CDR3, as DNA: TGCAGTTGTAGGGGAAATTGGGGAGAGACCCAGTACTTC. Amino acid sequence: CSCRGNWGETQYF.

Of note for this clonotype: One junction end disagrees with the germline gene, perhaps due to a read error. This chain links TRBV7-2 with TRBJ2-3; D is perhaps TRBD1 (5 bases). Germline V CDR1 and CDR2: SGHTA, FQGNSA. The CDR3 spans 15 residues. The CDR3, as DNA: TGTGCCAGCAACTTAGGGGTCGGGAGCACAGATACGCAGTATTTT. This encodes CASNLGVGSTDTQYF.

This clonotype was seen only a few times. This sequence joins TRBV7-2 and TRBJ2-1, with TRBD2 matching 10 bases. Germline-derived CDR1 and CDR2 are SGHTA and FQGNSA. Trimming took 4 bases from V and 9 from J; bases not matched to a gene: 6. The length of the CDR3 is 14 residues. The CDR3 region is CASSWSGGASEQFF. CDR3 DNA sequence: TGTGCCAGCAGCTGGAGCGGGGGGGCGAGTGAGCAGTTCTTC.

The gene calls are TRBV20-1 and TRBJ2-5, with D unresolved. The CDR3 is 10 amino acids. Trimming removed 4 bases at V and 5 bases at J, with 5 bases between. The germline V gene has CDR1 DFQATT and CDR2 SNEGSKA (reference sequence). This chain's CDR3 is CSAIYETQYF. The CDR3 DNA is TGCAGTGCTATATATGAGACCCAGTACTTC.

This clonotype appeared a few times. CDR3 in amino acids: CASSYSQPNEQFF. As DNA, the CDR3 is TGTGCCAGCAGTTACTCGCAACCCAATGAGCAGTTCTTC. V usage is TRBV6-6 and J usage is TRBJ2-1; D is uncertain. Trimming removed 0 bases at V and 6 bases at J, with 6 bases between. The CDR3 spans 13 residues. Germline V gene data show CDR1 as MNHNY and CDR2 as SVGAGI (reference sequence).

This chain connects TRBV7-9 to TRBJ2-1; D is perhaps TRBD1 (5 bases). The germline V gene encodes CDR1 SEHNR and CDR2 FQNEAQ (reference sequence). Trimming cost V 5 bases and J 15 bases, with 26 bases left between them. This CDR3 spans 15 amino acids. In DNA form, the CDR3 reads TGTGCCAGCAGCCCCCATCTCAGAAGACAGTTCTCGCTGTTCTTC. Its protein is CASSPHLRRQFSLFF.

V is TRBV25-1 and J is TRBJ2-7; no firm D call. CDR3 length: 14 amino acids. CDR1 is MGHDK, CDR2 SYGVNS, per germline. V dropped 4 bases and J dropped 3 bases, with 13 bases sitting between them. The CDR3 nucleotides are TGTGCCAGCAGTGGAACGGGCCGCCGCTACGAGCAGTACTTC. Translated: CASSGTGRRYEQYF.

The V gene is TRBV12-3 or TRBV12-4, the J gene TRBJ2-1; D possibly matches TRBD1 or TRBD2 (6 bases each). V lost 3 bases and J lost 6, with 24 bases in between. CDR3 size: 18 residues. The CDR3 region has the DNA TGTGCCAGCAGTTTCGTCCCAAGGTTAGTGGGGGGCCTCAATGAGCAGTTCTTC. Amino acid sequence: CASSFVPRLVGGLNEQFF.

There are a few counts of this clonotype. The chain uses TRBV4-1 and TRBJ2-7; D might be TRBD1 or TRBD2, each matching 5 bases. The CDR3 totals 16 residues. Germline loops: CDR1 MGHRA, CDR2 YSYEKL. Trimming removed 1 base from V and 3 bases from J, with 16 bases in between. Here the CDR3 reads CASSQVPGTPGYEQYF. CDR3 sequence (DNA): TGCGCCAGCAGCCAAGTGCCCGGGACCCCGGGCTACGAGCAGTACTTC.

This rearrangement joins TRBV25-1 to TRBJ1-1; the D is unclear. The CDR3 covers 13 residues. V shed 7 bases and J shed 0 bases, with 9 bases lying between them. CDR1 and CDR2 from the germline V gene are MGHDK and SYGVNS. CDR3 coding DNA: TGTGCCAGCAACGGACCGATGAACACTGAAGCTTTCTTT. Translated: CASNGPMNTEAFF.

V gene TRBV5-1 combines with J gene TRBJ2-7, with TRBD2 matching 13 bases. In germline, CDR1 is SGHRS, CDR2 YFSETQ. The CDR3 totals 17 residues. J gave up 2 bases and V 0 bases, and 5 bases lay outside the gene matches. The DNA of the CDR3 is TGCGCCAGCAGCTTGGCCGGGACTAGCGGGGATACCTACGAGCAGTACTTC. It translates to CASSLAGTSGDTYEQYF.

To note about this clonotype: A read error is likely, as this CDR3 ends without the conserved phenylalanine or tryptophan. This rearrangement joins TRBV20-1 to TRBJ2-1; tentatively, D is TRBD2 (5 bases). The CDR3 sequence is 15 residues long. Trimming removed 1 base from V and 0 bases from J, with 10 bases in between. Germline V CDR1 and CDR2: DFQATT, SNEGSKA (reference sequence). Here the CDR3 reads CSARAPGNSYNEQFV. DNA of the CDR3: TGCAGTGCTAGAGCCCCGGGGAACTCCTACAATGAGCAGTTCGTC.

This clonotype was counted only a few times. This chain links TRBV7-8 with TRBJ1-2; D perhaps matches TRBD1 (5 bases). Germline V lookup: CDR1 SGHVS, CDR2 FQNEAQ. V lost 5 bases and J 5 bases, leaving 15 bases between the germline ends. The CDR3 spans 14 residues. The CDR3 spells CASSRLGTGYGYTF. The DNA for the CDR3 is TGTGCCAGCAGCCGTCTGGGGACGGGTTATGGCTACACCTTC.

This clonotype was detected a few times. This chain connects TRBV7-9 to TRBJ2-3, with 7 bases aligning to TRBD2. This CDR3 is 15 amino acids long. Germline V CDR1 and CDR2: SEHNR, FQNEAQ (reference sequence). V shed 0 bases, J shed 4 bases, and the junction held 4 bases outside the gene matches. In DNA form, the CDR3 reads TGTGCCAGCAGCTTAGCGGCTAGCGGTGCAGATACGCAGTATTTT. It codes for CASSLAASGADTQYF.

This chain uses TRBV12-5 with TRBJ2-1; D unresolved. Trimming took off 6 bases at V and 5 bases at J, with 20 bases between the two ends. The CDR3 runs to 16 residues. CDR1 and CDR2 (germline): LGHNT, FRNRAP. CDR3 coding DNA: TGTGCTAGTGGCCGGACCGCCCTAGGCATCGACAATGAGCAGTTCTTC. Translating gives CASGRTALGIDNEQFF. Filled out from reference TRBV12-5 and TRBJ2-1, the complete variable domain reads DARVTQTPRHKVTEMGQEVTMRCQPILGHNTVFWYRQTMMQGLELLAYFRNRAPLDDSGMPKDRFSAEMPDATLATLKIQPSEPRDSAVYFCASGRTALGIDNEQFFGPGTRLTVL.